Sequencing of this TCR beta chain was carried out in a study of blood T cell repertoires in COVID-19. Turning to the study itself: Samples came from the United States, Italy and Spain, spanning acute and convalescent COVID-19. Sample material is recorded as cDNA or gDNA derived from T cells, B-cell-depleted T cells, or PBMCs.

Germline V gene data show CDR1 as KGHSH and CDR2 as LQKENI. The length of the CDR3 is 16 residues. V lost 3 bases and J lost 8, with 19 bases in between. Original processing notes: From reference gene primer amplification, estimates of nucleated cell counts were derived. Assay used: immunoSEQ multiplex PCR; TCRdb lists only in-frame clones, some missing. From that table come the V and J calls and clone size; the DNA was used to work out D and trimming. The sample carries 200,000 to 250,000 clones, around 81% recorded once. Material for sequencing was peripheral blood. This chain joins TRBV18 and TRBJ1-4; D may be TRBD1 (5 bases). The TCR was taken from a woman aged 70 to 79 with acute or convalescent COVID-19. CDR3 protein: CASSPTRGDPGEKLFF. The CDR3 DNA is TGTGCCAGCTCACCCACGCGCGGGGACCCAGGGGAAAAACTGTTTTTT. Variable domain in full (rest from reference TRBV18 and TRBJ1-4): NAGVMQNPRHLVRRRGQEARLRCSPMKGHSHVYWYRQLPEEGLKFMVYLQKENIIDESGMPKERFSAEFPKEGPSILRIQQVVRGDSAAYFCASSPTRGDPGEKLFFGSGTQLSVL.